One and the same sample provided the 8 T cell receptor beta chains below, sequenced in a study of graft-versus-host responses after intestinal transplantation (dated by TCRdb to about 2021). The library came from the immunoSEQ multiplex PCR assay. This is the immuneACCESS table as TCRdb keeps it, with only in-frame sequences that have V and J called. A part of the clones is gone; compared with another copy, unresolved V genes explain less than half, and the rest is unexplained. The sample table contains 20,000 to 25,000 clones; only one count was recorded for approximately 92% of them. The ten largest make up around 46% of the sample. Sequenced here: PBMCs, sampled about 250 days after intestinal transplant. The receptors come from a human patient who received an intestinal transplant, so some T cells may come from the graft donor.

The V and J genes are TRBV10-2 and TRBJ2-2; 10 bases line up with TRBD2. The CDR3 covers 16 residues. V lost 10 bases to trimming and J lost 7 bases; unmatched junction nucleotides: 15. Germline assignment: CDR1 WSHSY and CDR2 SAAADI. CDR3 residues: CATMDLLAGVVGELFF. CDR3 coding DNA: TGCGCCACCATGGACCTGCTAGCGGGAGTTGTCGGGGAGCTGTTTTTT.

The chain couples TRBV6-6 to TRBJ2-1; TRBD1 aligns across 12 bases. The CDR3 contains 14 residues. The germline V gene has CDR1 MNHNY and CDR2 SVGAGI (reference sequence). V trimming: 7 bases; J trimming: 9 bases; junction bases outside the gene matches: 7. The CDR3 reads CASNPGQGAGEQFF. The CDR3 DNA sequence: TGTGCCAGCAATCCGGGACAGGGGGCAGGTGAGCAGTTCTTC.

The chain uses TRBV7-9 and TRBJ2-1; 7 nucleotides align to TRBD2. The CDR3 runs to 18 residues. V was clipped by 6 bases and J by 2 bases; unmatched bases: 16. The germline V gene has CDR1 SEHNR and CDR2 FQNEAQ (reference sequence). This chain's CDR3 is CASRSNRGAGAPYNEQFF. In DNA, the CDR3 is TGTGCCAGCAGATCCAACAGAGGGGCGGGAGCTCCCTACAATGAGCAGTTCTTC.

This clone has just one count. The rearrangement uses TRBV5-4 and TRBJ2-3, with 7 nucleotides matching TRBD1. The CDR3 length is 14 residues. With 0 bases clipped from V and 8 bases from J, the junction kept 6 bases outside the gene matches. CDR1 and CDR2 from the germline V gene are SGHNT and YYREEE (reference sequence). The DNA for the CDR3 is TGTGCCAGCAGCTTGGAGGGAAGGGGGCGTACGCAGTATTTT. The encoded protein is CASSLEGRGRTQYF.

The CDR3 protein is CASSLIQTGLEIRETQYF. The CDR3 DNA reads as TGTGCCAGCAGCTTAATTCAAACCGGACTAGAAATTCGTGAGACCCAGTACTTC. The rearrangement links TRBV7-3 to TRBJ2-5; TRBD2 aligns across 7 bases. This CDR3 contains 18 residues. Germline CDR1 is SGHTA and CDR2 is FQGTGA. The V gene end was trimmed by 1 base and the J gene end by 5 bases; junction bases not matched to a gene: 16.

Written as DNA, the CDR3 is TGTGCCAGCAGTGACACGGACAGGGTCGACTACGAGCAGTACTTC. Translated, it gives CASSDTDRVDYEQYF. V and J are TRBV7-9 and TRBJ2-7; 8 bases are shared with TRBD1. The trim removed 6 bases at V and 3 bases at J, leaving 10 bases unmatched. CDR3 size: 15 residues. Germline V gives CDR1 SEHNR, CDR2 FQNEAQ (reference sequence).

This clone has more than one count but fewer than ten. The rearrangement uses TRBV10-3 and TRBJ1-1; D remains unclear. The V gene lost 2 bases and the J gene lost 4 bases, with 5 bases spanning the gap. The length of the CDR3 is 12 residues. Germline assignment: CDR1 ENHRY and CDR2 SYGVKD. DNA of the CDR3: TGTGCCATCAGTGAGGCGTCCACTGAAGCTTTCTTT. It is translated as CAISEASTEAFF.

This chain connects TRBV6-4 to TRBJ2-2, with TRBD1 matching 8 bases. Germline V gene lookup returns CDR1 MRHNA and CDR2 SNTAGT. The CDR3 totals 15 residues. The junction had 8 bases not matched to a gene; V was cut back by 6 bases and J by 5 bases. CDR3 in DNA: TGTGCCAGCAGGGAATCAGGGGGCGAGACCGGGGAGCTGTTTTTT. Its translation is CASRESGGETGELFF.